This entry is about one TCR beta chain. These data originate in a study of T cell responses to AZD1222 COVID-19 vaccine. This CDR3 contains 16 residues. The ends lost 3 bases at V and 0 bases at J; junction bases unmatched: 3. Germline CDR1 reads MDHEN; CDR2 reads SYDVKM. Assay used: immunoSEQ multiplex PCR; TCRdb lists only in-frame clones, some missing. The repertoire has roughly 150,000 clones, 90% to 95% of them found once; the top ten carry approximately 1.9%. The receptor's source is an adult in good health. The sample in question was peripheral blood, obtained on day 0 of AZD1222 vaccination. V usage is TRBV28 and J usage is TRBJ2-5; 11 bases match TRBD2. CDR3 sequence (DNA): TGTGCCAGCAGTTTTAGCGGGGGGGCGTACCAAGAGACCCAGTACTTC. Residues: CASSFSGGAYQETQYF.